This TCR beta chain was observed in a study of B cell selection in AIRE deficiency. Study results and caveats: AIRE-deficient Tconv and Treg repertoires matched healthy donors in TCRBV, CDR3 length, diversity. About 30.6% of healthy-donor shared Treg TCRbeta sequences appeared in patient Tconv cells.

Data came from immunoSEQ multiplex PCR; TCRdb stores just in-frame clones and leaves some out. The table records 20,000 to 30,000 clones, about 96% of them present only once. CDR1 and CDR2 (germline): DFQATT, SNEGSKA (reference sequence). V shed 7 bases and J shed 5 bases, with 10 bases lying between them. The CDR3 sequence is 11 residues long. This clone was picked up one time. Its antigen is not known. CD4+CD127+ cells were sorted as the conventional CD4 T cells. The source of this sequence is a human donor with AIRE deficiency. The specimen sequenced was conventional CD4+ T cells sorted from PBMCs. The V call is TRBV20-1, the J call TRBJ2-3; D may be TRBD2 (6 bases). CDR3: CSVGRGDTQYF. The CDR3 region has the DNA TGCAGTGTCGGGAGAGGAGATACGCAGTATTTT.